This passage covers 29 T cell receptor beta chains from one sample sequenced in a study of T-cell reconstitution after alpha-beta-depleted transplantation in children. TCRbeta library preparation incorporated unique molecular identifiers. TCRdb fed the PCR reads into MiXCR, producing one record per CDR3 protein. The profile shows roughly 240,000 distinct CDR3 sequences, roughly 7.7% of them singletons. Sequencing used PBMCs, mostly from graft donor cells, obtained 180 days after TCRalphabeta/CD19-depleted stem cell transplant. The receptors originated from a male patient under 18 who had a stem cell transplant for acute lymphoblastic leukemia, so the T cells may come from the graft donor.

This clonotype was counted many times. V and J are TRBV11-2 and TRBJ1-2; TRBD1 is a possible D gene (5 bases). Germline loops: CDR1 SGHAT, CDR2 FQNNGV. The germline V and J ends were trimmed by 4 bases and 8 bases, with 20 bases remaining between them. The CDR3 consists of 15 residues. This CDR3 is CASSSPRWGKGGYTF. The CDR3 DNA follows: TGTGCCAGCAGCTCCCCGAGGTGGGGGAAAGGCGGCTACACCTTC.

This clonotype was recorded many times. V usage is TRBV13 and J usage is TRBJ2-3; TRBD2 agrees at 11 bases. CDR1 PRHDT and CDR2 FYEKMQ come from the germline V gene (reference sequence). V shed 5 bases, J shed 3 bases, and the junction held 7 bases outside the gene matches. The length of the CDR3 is 16 residues. DNA for the CDR3: TGTGCCAGCAGCGCCGGACTAGCGGGCACTACAGATACGCAGTATTTT. As protein: CASSAGLAGTTDTQYF.

In this sample, this clonotype turned up many times. The chain uses TRBV12-3 or TRBV12-4 and TRBJ2-4; unclear D gene. Trimming left V 0 bases short and J 11 bases short, with 17 bases between. This CDR3 spans 15 amino acids. The DNA for the CDR3 is TGTGCCAGCAGTTTAGCGGCAGGCCTCCCCGGCCTTCAGTACTTC. Its translation is CASSLAAGLPGLQYF.

The V and J genes are TRBV7-8 and TRBJ2-1; either TRBD1 or TRBD2 may supply D (6 bases each). V was pared by 5 bases and J by 0 bases, with 20 bases between. CDR1 and CDR2 (germline): SGHVS, FQNEAQ. The CDR3 is 18 amino acids. Written as DNA, the CDR3 is TGTGCCAGCAGCCCTACGTTTGGGGGGCCGGGCTCCTACAATGAGCAGTTCTTC. Protein sequence: CASSPTFGGPGSYNEQFF.

This clonotype was counted many times. V usage is TRBV6-1 and J usage is TRBJ2-5; TRBD1 matches 9 bases. This CDR3 is 14 amino acids long. V shed 5 bases and J 5 bases; nucleotides not matched to a gene: 6. From germline, CDR1 is MNHNS and CDR2 SASEGT. The CDR3: CASSPYRGRETQYF. CDR3 nucleotides: TGTGCCAGCAGTCCATACAGGGGGCGTGAGACCCAGTACTTC.

This clonotype was found many times. The chain links TRBV10-3 to TRBJ2-7, with 11 positions matching TRBD2. The CDR3 is 14 residues long. Per the germline V gene, CDR1 is ENHRY and CDR2 is SYGVKD. Losses at the gene ends were 6 bases for V and 2 bases for J; bases not matched to a gene: 3. CDR3 residues: CAIRTSGITYEQYF. The CDR3 DNA is TGTGCCATCAGGACTAGCGGGATAACCTACGAGCAGTACTTC.

The rearrangement joins TRBV19 to TRBJ2-1, with D possibly called TRBD1 or TRBD2 (6 bases each). Germline V gene lookup returns CDR1 LNHDA and CDR2 SQIVND (reference sequence). Trimming pared 2 bases from V and 7 bases from J, leaving 21 bases between. This CDR3 is built from 17 residues. This chain's CDR3 is CASSIKYPRGGPNEQFF. CDR3 bases: TGTGCCAGTAGTATAAAATACCCTCGAGGGGGGCCTAATGAGCAGTTCTTC.

This clonotype was picked up many times. The rearrangement uses TRBV6-6 and TRBJ1-1; the D is unclear. CDR3 length equals 13 residues. Trimming removed 6 bases from V and 4 bases from J, with 12 bases in between. Germline V lookup: CDR1 MNHNY, CDR2 SVGAGI (reference sequence). CDR3 sequence reads: CASSLTDSTEAFF. As DNA, the CDR3 is TGTGCCAGCAGCTTGACCGATTCCACTGAAGCTTTCTTT.

This clonotype occurred many times. The chain has TRBV5-1 and TRBJ2-7; 8 bases are a match to TRBD2. This CDR3 contains 13 residues. From germline, CDR1 is SGHRS and CDR2 YFSETQ. V lost 5 bases to trimming and J lost 2 bases; unmatched junction nucleotides: 3. The CDR3 region has the DNA TGCGCCAGCAGGCTAGCGGGCCCCTACGAGCAGTACTTC. This encodes CASRLAGPYEQYF.

This clonotype was counted a few times. This chain joins TRBV9 and TRBJ2-1; 8 bases match TRBD2. The V gene end was trimmed by 2 bases and the J gene end by 1 base; junction bases not matched to a gene: 5. The CDR3 length is 16 residues. Germline CDR1 is SGDLS and CDR2 is YYNGEE. CDR3 DNA sequence: TGTGCCAGCAGCGTCACAAGCGGGGGATCCTACAATGAGCAGTTCTTC. Its translation: CASSVTSGGSYNEQFF.

With regard to this clonotype: This sequence may be a read error, since a much larger clone differs from it by one base. The rearrangement uses TRBV6-1 and TRBJ2-7; D is undetermined. The CDR3 extends over 12 amino acids. Germline values: CDR1 MNHNS, CDR2 SASEGT. The V end was cut by 4 bases, the J end by 4 bases, with 8 bases between. The CDR3 DNA follows: TGTGCCAGCAGTGGATCGGTGTACGAGCAGTACTTC. Translation: CASSGSVYEQYF.

This clonotype was counted at least ten times. V gene TRBV6-1 combines with J gene TRBJ1-4, with 10 bases identical to TRBD1. In germline, CDR1 is MNHNS, CDR2 SASEGT. Germline trimming cut 7 bases from V and 7 bases from J; bases unmatched to any gene: 3. This CDR3 is 13 amino acids long. In DNA form, the CDR3 reads TGTGCCAGCACTCGGGACAGGGGTGAAAAACTGTTTTTT. Its protein product is CASTRDRGEKLFF.

This clonotype has a count of ten or more. The chain couples TRBV5-1 to TRBJ2-3; 7 bases map to TRBD2. The CDR3 is 16 amino acids. V was clipped by 1 base and J by 1 base; unmatched bases: 6. CDR1 is SGHRS and CDR2 is YFSETQ in the germline V gene. The CDR3 loop reads CASSLRASGGTDTQYF. DNA for the CDR3: TGCGCCAGCAGCTTGCGGGCTAGCGGAGGCACAGATACGCAGTATTTT.

This clonotype was picked up a small number of times. DNA of the CDR3: TGTGCAAGTCGCCTCTGCGGGTCCCTTAATGAAAAACTGTTTTTT. Protein product: CASRLCGSLNEKLFF. V is TRBV12-2 and J is TRBJ1-4; TRBD1 is the table's D call, not checked against the DNA. TRBV12-2 is a pseudogene segment. This CDR3 has 15 amino acids.

This clonotype was counted at least ten times. This chain uses TRBV5-1 with TRBJ2-3; D is unresolved. There are 12 residues in the CDR3. The V gene's germline CDR1 is SGHRS and CDR2 YFSETQ. V lost 5 bases to trimming and J lost 0 bases, with 4 bases between them. The CDR3 region has the DNA TGCGCCAGCAGTCAAAGCACAGATACGCAGTATTTT. Encoded protein: CASSQSTDTQYF.

This clonotype was seen repeatedly, ten times or more. The genes are TRBV12-3 or TRBV12-4 and TRBJ1-1; TRBD1 might be the D (6 bases). The CDR3 contains 12 residues. The V gene lost 5 bases and the J gene lost 6 bases, with 10 bases spanning the gap. The CDR3, as DNA: TGTGCCAGCAGTCCACAGGGCGCTGAAGCTTTCTTT. Amino acid sequence: CASSPQGAEAFF.

This clonotype was seen at least ten times. The chain has TRBV4-1 and TRBJ2-2, with D hard to call. Germline loops: CDR1 MGHRA, CDR2 YSYEKL. There are 16 residues in the CDR3. V shed 0 bases and J shed 5 bases, with 13 bases lying between them. In DNA, the CDR3 is TGCGCCAGCAGCCAAGAAACGAGTCAGCTGACCGGGGAGCTGTTTTTT. It specifies CASSQETSQLTGELFF.

This clonotype showed up many times. The chain carries TRBV6-5 and TRBJ1-2; D remains unclear. V lost 0 bases to trimming and J lost 7 bases, with 9 bases between them. The CDR3 has 13 residues. CDR1 MNHEY and CDR2 SVGAGI come from the germline V gene. The CDR3 reads CASSYSNYGGYTF. In DNA, the CDR3 is TGTGCCAGCAGTTACTCGAACTACGGTGGCTACACCTTC.

This clonotype has at least ten counts. The chain has TRBV9 and TRBJ2-3; D unresolved. The V end lost 3 bases, the J end lost 7 bases, and 3 bases lay between the germline ends. The CDR3 has 10 amino acids. Germline CDR1 SGDLS, CDR2 YYNGEE. This CDR3 reads CASSGHTQYF. In nucleotides, the CDR3 is TGTGCCAGCAGCGGCCATACGCAGTATTTT.

With respect to this clonotype: The junction shows a germline mismatch at one end, possibly a read error. V usage is TRBV10-2 and J usage is TRBJ2-1, with TRBD2 matching 10 bases. The germline V gene has CDR1 WSHSY and CDR2 SAAADI. The CDR3 totals 14 residues. The CDR3 DNA follows: TGCGCCAGCAGGGGTAGCGGGGGGAAATACAATGAGCAGTTC. Its translation: CASRGSGGKYNEQF.

This clonotype was seen repeatedly, ten times or more. This chain connects TRBV10-3 to TRBJ2-3, with D hard to call. Per germline, CDR1 ENHRY and CDR2 SYGVKD. Trimming took off 7 bases at V and 0 bases at J, with 17 bases between the two ends. The CDR3 sequence is 16 residues long. CDR3: CAIKPAATFSTDTQYF. In nucleotides, the CDR3 is TGTGCCATCAAACCGGCCGCTACATTTAGCACAGATACGCAGTATTTT.

This clonotype has at least ten counts. The chain has TRBV10-3 and TRBJ2-7; 8 nucleotides match TRBD2. Germline CDR1 ENHRY, CDR2 SYGVKD. V shed 7 bases, J shed 3 bases, and the junction held 8 bases outside the gene matches. This CDR3 is 14 amino acids long. The CDR3 DNA is TGTGCCATCACCCAAGCGGGAGCCTTCTACGAGCAGTACTTC. Its protein product is CAITQAGAFYEQYF.

This clonotype was observed many times. The chain employs TRBV5-5 and TRBJ2-4; possibly TRBD2 for D (6 bases). This CDR3 contains 13 residues. Per germline, CDR1 SGHKS and CDR2 YYEKEE (reference sequence). With 2 bases removed from V and 6 bases from J, the gap between germline ends came to 9 bases. CDR3 coding DNA: TGTGCCAGCAGCTTCAGCGGGTCAAACATTCAGTACTTC. Encoded protein: CASSFSGSNIQYF.

Concerning this clonotype: A much larger clonotype is one base distant, so this may be a read error. V usage is TRBV21-1 and J usage is TRBJ2-1; TRBD1, as called in the table, went unchecked against the DNA. TRBV21-1 is flagged as a pseudogene. The CDR3 covers 17 residues. In DNA, the CDR3 is TGTGCCAGCGGCCCCTGGGGGAGGGACAGGACCTACAATGAGCAGTTCTTC. It specifies CASGPWGRDRTYNEQFF.

This clonotype was observed many times. The V and J genes are TRBV18 and TRBJ2-7; 10 nucleotides match TRBD2. CDR1 KGHSH and CDR2 LQKENI come from the germline V gene. The CDR3 is 15 residues long. Unmatched junction bases numbered 6, after V lost 5 bases and J lost 2 bases. The CDR3 protein is CASSSGTSATYEQYF. CDR3 nucleotide sequence: TGTGCCAGCTCATCAGGGACTAGCGCAACCTACGAGCAGTACTTC.

This clonotype showed up many times. The V gene is TRBV10-3, the J gene TRBJ2-7; a weak D match, TRBD1 (6 bases). Germline V CDR1 and CDR2: ENHRY, SYGVKD. V was cut by 7 bases and J by 3 bases, with 16 bases left in between. CDR3 size: 14 residues. The CDR3 spells CAITPTGPGYEQYF. CDR3 in DNA: TGTGCCATCACCCCGACAGGCCCGGGCTACGAGCAGTACTTC.

This clonotype was recorded at least ten times. The CDR3 is CASSRGAREKLFF. CDR3 nucleotide sequence: TGTGCCAGCTCACGGGGGGCGCGCGAAAAACTGTTTTTT. J is TRBJ1-4 and V is TRBV18, with D tentatively TRBD1 (6 bases). V lost 4 bases to trimming and J lost 8 bases, with 11 bases between them. CDR1 and CDR2 from the germline V gene are KGHSH and LQKENI. The CDR3 runs to 13 residues.

In this sample, this clonotype turned up many times. The chain recombines TRBV4-3 with TRBJ1-1; D is unresolved. CDR1 and CDR2 from the germline V gene are LGHNA and YSLEER. Deletions cut 0 bases from V and 3 bases from J, with 17 bases between. The CDR3 runs 17 residues. The CDR3, as DNA: TGCGCCAGCAGCCAAGAAAGGCGGACGCGGTGGGACACTGAAGCTTTCTTT. It translates to CASSQERRTRWDTEAFF.

This clonotype was seen ten or more times. The V call is TRBV20-1, the J call TRBJ2-7, with 7 bases aligning to TRBD2. Germline V gene data show CDR1 as DFQATT and CDR2 as SNEGSKA (reference sequence). J lost 3 bases, V lost 7 bases, and 6 bases had no gene match. CDR3 size: 12 residues. CDR3 DNA: TGCAGTGGCGGGAGTCGGGACTACGAGCAGTACTTC. Its protein is CSGGSRDYEQYF.